One sample yielded the 17 T cell receptor beta chains listed below, sequenced in a study of post-analysis software for immune sequencing data. Built from TCR beta cDNA, the libraries had unique molecular identifiers in them. MiXCR, applied by TCRdb to the PCR reads, yields one record per CDR3 protein. The data hold about half a million distinct CDR3 sequences, with around 34% observed a single time. The study's findings and limits: With TRBV5-6, TRBV5-1 and TRBV20-1 included, about five TRBV segments were more frequent in patients than in controls.

These receptors are not linked to any known antigen. The sample was blood. Receptors originate from a girl aged 2 to 17 with multiple sclerosis.

This clonotype was seen more than once but under ten times. The chain has TRBV20-1 and TRBJ2-1; 13 bases map to TRBD2. The V gene end was trimmed by 2 bases and the J gene end by 5 bases; junction bases not matched to a gene: 6. The CDR3 is 16 amino acids. The V gene's germline CDR1 is DFQATT and CDR2 SNEGSKA (reference sequence). The CDR3 coding sequence is TGCAGTGCTAGAAGGCCGGGACTAGCGGGGAACAATGAGCAGTTCTTC. Residues: CSARRPGLAGNNEQFF.

In this sample, this clonotype turned up a few times. The chain links TRBV5-1 to TRBJ2-1; D uncertain. Per germline, CDR1 SGHRS and CDR2 YFSETQ. The germline V and J ends were trimmed by 4 bases and 7 bases, with 12 bases remaining between them. The CDR3 has 13 residues. In DNA, the CDR3 is TGCGCCAGCAGCACTTTAACAACAAATGAGCAGTTCTTC. It encodes CASSTLTTNEQFF.

As regards this clonotype: The junction departs from germline at one end; a sequencing error may be responsible. V is TRBV11-2 and J is TRBJ2-1; D remains ambiguous. The V gene's germline CDR1 is SGHAT and CDR2 FQNNGV. CDR3 length: 16 amino acids. CDR3 sequence: CANSLDRSGWADEQFF. Here the CDR3 DNA reads TGTGCCAACAGCTTAGATAGGTCTGGGTGGGCGGATGAGCAGTTCTTC.

This chain joins TRBV11-2 and TRBJ2-3; tentative D call: TRBD2 (5 bases). The germline CDR1 and CDR2 sequences are SGHAT and FQNNGV. Trimming removed 5 bases from V and 3 bases from J, with 12 bases in between. The CDR3 covers 14 residues. The CDR3 here is CASSHPRGTDTQYF. The DNA of the CDR3 is TGTGCCAGCAGCCACCCTCGGGGTACAGATACGCAGTATTTT.

The chain employs TRBV4-1 and TRBJ2-1; 10 nucleotides match TRBD2. Germline CDR1 and CDR2: MGHRA and YSYEKL. The CDR3 spans 15 residues. Trimming took 3 bases from V and 6 from J; bases not matched to a gene: 5. The CDR3 bases are TGCGCCAGCAGCCAGAGCGGGGGGGGCCGCAATGAGCAGTTCTTC. Its translation: CASSQSGGGRNEQFF.

The chain has TRBV25-1 and TRBJ2-5; TRBD2 might be the D (6 bases). The V gene lost 1 base and the J gene lost 3 bases, with 9 bases spanning the gap. The CDR3 totals 14 residues. The germline V gene encodes CDR1 MGHDK and CDR2 SYGVNS. CDR3 sequence: CASSESGVKETQYF. For the CDR3, the DNA is TGTGCCAGCAGTGAATCGGGAGTAAAAGAGACCCAGTACTTC.

This clonotype has just a few counts. The V and J genes are TRBV27 and TRBJ2-7, with 11 nucleotides matching TRBD1. The last part of the DNA fits TRBJ2-5 better; the J call may be wrong. CDR1 is MNHEY and CDR2 is SMNVEV in the germline V gene (reference sequence). The CDR3 length is 15 residues. The CDR3 DNA reads TGTGCCACCCTTCGGACAGGGGGCATTCGGGAGACCCAGTACTTC. It encodes CATLRTGGIRETQYF.

This clonotype appeared a few times. The chain uses TRBV12-3 or TRBV12-4 and TRBJ2-5, with TRBD1 matching over 8 bases. The CDR3 contains 15 residues. The junction had 12 bases not matched to a gene; V was cut back by 7 bases and J by 5 bases. In DNA form, the CDR3 reads TGTGCCAGCACCGATCAGGGTGGACAGGGCGAGACCCAGTACTTC. Protein: CASTDQGGQGETQYF.

The rearrangement uses TRBV6-6 and TRBJ2-3, with a tentative D call TRBD1 (6 bases). Per the germline V gene, CDR1 is MNHNY and CDR2 is SVGAGI (reference sequence). CDR3 size: 17 residues. The ends were cut back, 6 bases at V and 2 bases at J, with 21 bases in the middle. The CDR3 sequence is CASSRPRGGSPTDTQYF. Written as DNA, the CDR3 is TGTGCCAGCAGCCGACCCAGGGGTGGTAGCCCCACAGATACGCAGTATTTT.

The chain carries TRBV18 and TRBJ2-5; 14 bases agree with TRBD2. V lost 3 bases, J lost 5 bases, and 2 bases stayed unmatched. Germline loops: CDR1 KGHSH, CDR2 LQKENI. The CDR3 sequence is 15 residues long. The CDR3 sequence: CASSPGLAGAETQYF. The CDR3 DNA follows: TGTGCCAGCTCACCGGGACTAGCGGGGGCCGAGACCCAGTACTTC. The whole variable domain, remainder taken from reference TRBV18 and TRBJ2-5, is NAGVMQNPRHLVRRRGQEARLRCSPMKGHSHVYWYRQLPEEGLKFMVYLQKENIIDESGMPKERFSAEFPKEGPSILRIQQVVRGDSAAYFCASSPGLAGAETQYFGPGTRLLVL.

The table lists this clonotype with a few counts. The V and J genes are TRBV6-1 and TRBJ1-6; the D gene is possibly TRBD1 (6 bases). Trimming removed 5 bases from V and 7 bases from J, with 15 bases in between. This CDR3 contains 15 residues. Germline V gives CDR1 MNHNS, CDR2 SASEGT. CDR3 protein: CASSRAGAQNSPLHF. CDR3 coding DNA: TGTGCCAGCAGTCGGGCGGGGGCCCAAAATTCACCCCTCCACTTT.

The CDR3 loop is CASSEDPGPFTDTQYF. The DNA for the CDR3 is TGTGCCAGCAGTGAAGATCCGGGACCGTTCACAGATACGCAGTATTTT. The chain couples TRBV2 to TRBJ2-3; either TRBD1 or TRBD2 may fit D (5 bases each). Trimming removed 1 base from V and 2 bases from J, with 13 bases in between. Germline V gene data show CDR1 as SNHLY and CDR2 as FYNNEI. The CDR3 runs to 16 residues.

This clonotype was found a few times. The chain joins TRBV11-2 to TRBJ1-1; D gene ambiguous. The CDR3 consists of 16 residues. Germline V CDR1 and CDR2: SGHAT, FQNNGV. V dropped 4 bases and J dropped 0 bases, with 15 bases sitting between them. CDR3 nucleotides: TGTGCCAGCAGCTCATTCGGGCAGAGAATGAACACTGAAGCTTTCTTT. Amino acid sequence: CASSSFGQRMNTEAFF.

Comments on this clonotype: Compared with germline, one end of the junction differs, possibly owing to a read error. The rearrangement links TRBV25-1 to TRBJ2-5, with no clear D. Germline CDR1 is MGHDK and CDR2 is SYGVNS. The CDR3 runs to 13 residues. The CDR3 spells CASSTVGQETRYF. The DNA of the CDR3 is TGTGCCAGCAGCACGGTCGGGCAAGAGACCCGGTACTTC.

The J gene is TRBJ2-1, the V gene TRBV5-6, with D possibly matching TRBD1 (6 bases). The CDR3 runs to 15 residues. CDR1 and CDR2 (germline): SGHDT, YYEEEE. Trimming removed 2 bases from V and 0 bases from J, with 9 bases in between. CDR3 in amino acids: CASSLGDNSYNEQFF. The CDR3 region has the DNA TGTGCCAGCAGCTTAGGGGACAACTCCTACAATGAGCAGTTCTTC.

The chain is built from TRBV10-1 and TRBJ2-1, with a weak D call TRBD2 (5 bases). Per germline, CDR1 WNHNN and CDR2 SYGVQD (reference sequence). Trimming pared 5 bases from V and 13 bases from J, leaving 15 bases between. The CDR3 sequence is 12 residues long. The CDR3 DNA sequence: TGCGCCAGCAGTACGGGATCGGAGACCCAGTTCTTC. As protein: CASSTGSETQFF.

This clonotype was seen only a few times. CDR3 in DNA: TGCAGTGCTACCTACTCTAGCACTCAAGAGACCCAGTACTTC. It yields the protein CSATYSSTQETQYF. The V and J genes are TRBV20-1 and TRBJ2-5, with D maybe TRBD2 (5 bases). Germline assignment: CDR1 DFQATT and CDR2 SNEGSKA (reference sequence). The CDR3 runs to 14 residues. Trimming left V 4 bases short and J 2 bases short, with 14 bases between.